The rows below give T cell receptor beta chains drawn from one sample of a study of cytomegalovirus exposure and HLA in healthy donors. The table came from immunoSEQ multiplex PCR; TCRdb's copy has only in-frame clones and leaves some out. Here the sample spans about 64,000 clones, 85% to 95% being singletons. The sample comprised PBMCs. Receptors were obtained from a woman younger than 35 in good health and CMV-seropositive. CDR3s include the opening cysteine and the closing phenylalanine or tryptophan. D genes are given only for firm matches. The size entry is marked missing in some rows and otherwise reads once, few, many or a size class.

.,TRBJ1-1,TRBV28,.,CASTPTIPDTEAFF,TGTGCCAGCACCCCGACAATCCCGGACACTGAAGCTTTCTTT
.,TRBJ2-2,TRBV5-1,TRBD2,CASSRRTSGDTNTGELFF,TGCGCCAGCAGCAGACGGACTAGCGGGGACACGAACACCGGGGAGCTGTTTTTT
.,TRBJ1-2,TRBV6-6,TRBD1,CASKNGEDRAGYTF,TGTGCCAGCAAAAACGGGGAGGACAGGGCGGGCTACACCTTC
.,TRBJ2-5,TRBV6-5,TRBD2,CASSRLASVRETQYF,TGTGCCAGCAGTAGACTAGCTTCAGTGAGGGAGACCCAGTACTTC
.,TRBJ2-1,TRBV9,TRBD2,CASSVPVGGASYNEQFF,TGTGCCAGCAGCGTCCCCGTCGGGGGGGCCTCCTACAATGAGCAGTTCTTC
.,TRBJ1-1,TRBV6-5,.,CASRYNTEAFF,TGTGCCAGCAGGTATAACACTGAAGCTTTCTTT
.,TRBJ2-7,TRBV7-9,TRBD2,CASRPTGGLSSYEQYF,TGTGCCAGCAGGCCGACGGGGGGGCTGAGCTCCTACGAGCAGTACTTC
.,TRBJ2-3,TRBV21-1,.,CASSKAGQSTDTQYF,TGTGCCAGCAGCAAAGCGGGACAGAGCACAGATACGCAGTATTTT
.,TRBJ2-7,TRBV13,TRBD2,CASSLGRRGEQYF,TGTGCCAGCAGCTTAGGGCGGCGGGGGGAGCAGTACTTC
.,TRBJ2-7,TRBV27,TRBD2,CASSLSWLADEQYF,TGTGCCAGCAGTTTATCGTGGCTAGCGGACGAGCAGTACTTC
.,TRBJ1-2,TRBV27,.,CASSFGPRGFNGYTF,TGTGCCAGCAGTTTCGGGCCGAGGGGGTTCAATGGCTACACCTTC
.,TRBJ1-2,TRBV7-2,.,CASSLGGGYGYTF,TGTGCCAGCAGCTTAGGGGGGGGCTATGGCTACACCTTC
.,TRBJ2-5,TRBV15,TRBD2,CATSRDRLAGETQYF,TGTGCCACCAGCAGAGACCGACTAGCGGGAGAGACCCAGTACTTC
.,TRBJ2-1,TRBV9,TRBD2,CASRRGLANGGQFF,TGTGCCAGCAGAAGGGGACTAGCGAACGGGGGGCAGTTCTTC
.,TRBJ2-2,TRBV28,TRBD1,CASSPRQGWGTGELFF,TGTGCCAGCAGTCCCAGACAGGGATGGGGGACCGGGGAGCTGTTTTTT
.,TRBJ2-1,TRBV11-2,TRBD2,CASSLEMTSGAYNEQFF,TGTGCCAGCAGCTTAGAAATGACTAGCGGAGCCTACAATGAGCAGTTCTTC
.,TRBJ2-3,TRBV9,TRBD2,CASSVASGTSGSTSTQYF,TGTGCCAGCAGCGTTGCCTCCGGGACTAGCGGGAGCACCTCTACGCAGTATTTT
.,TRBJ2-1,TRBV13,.,CASSLPASQEGQFF,TGTGCCAGCAGCTTACCCGCTAGCCAGGAGGGGCAGTTCTTC
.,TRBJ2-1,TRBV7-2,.,CASSFRIDRYNEQFF,TGTGCCAGCAGCTTCCGGATCGACAGGTACAATGAGCAGTTCTTC
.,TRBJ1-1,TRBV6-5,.,CASSHIRQRPEAFF,TGTGCCAGCAGTCATATACGCCAGCGGCCTGAAGCTTTCTTT
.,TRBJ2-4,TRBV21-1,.,CASCTGGAVGHDIQYF,TGTGCCAGCTGTACAGGGGGCGCTGTGGGTCACGACATTCAGTACTTC
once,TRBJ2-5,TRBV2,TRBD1,CASSDEQGAAETQYF,TGTGCCAGCAGTGACGAACAGGGGGCGGCAGAGACCCAGTACTTC
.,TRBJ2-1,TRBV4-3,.,CASSQDRSGDNEQFF,TGCGCCAGCAGCCAAGATCGGTCGGGGGACAATGAGCAGTTCTTC
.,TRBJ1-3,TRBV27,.,CASSSFSGNTIYF,TGTGCCAGCAGTTCTTTCTCTGGAAACACCATATATTTT
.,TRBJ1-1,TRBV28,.,CASSLYRGMSTEAFF,TGTGCCAGCAGTTTATATAGGGGGATGTCGACTGAAGCTTTCTTT
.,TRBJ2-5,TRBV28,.,CASSFSGRRETQYF,TGTGCCAGCAGTTTTTCGGGGAGGAGAGAGACCCAGTACTTC
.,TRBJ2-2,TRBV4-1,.,CASSQEGGAGELFF,TGCGCCAGCAGCCAAGAAGGAGGGGCCGGGGAGCTGTTTTTT
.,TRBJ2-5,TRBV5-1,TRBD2,CASSSEREGRETQYF,TGCGCCAGCAGCTCAGAGCGGGAGGGCCGGGAGACCCAGTACTTC
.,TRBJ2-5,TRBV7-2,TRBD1,CASSRDREETQYF,TGTGCCAGCAGTAGGGACAGAGAAGAGACCCAGTACTTC
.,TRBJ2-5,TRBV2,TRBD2,CASSLGTSGKETQYF,TGTGCCAGCAGCCTAGGGACTAGCGGGAAGGAGACCCAGTACTTC
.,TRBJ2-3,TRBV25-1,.,CASSEGRGGSTDTQYF,TGTGCCAGCAGTGAGGGGCGAGGGGGTAGCACAGATACGCAGTATTTT
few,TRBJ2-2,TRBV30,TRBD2,CAWTTWRTSGSTGELFF,TGTGCCTGGACCACTTGGAGGACTAGCGGGAGCACCGGGGAGCTGTTTTTT
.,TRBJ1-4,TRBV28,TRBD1,CASRFGQGATNEKLFF,TGTGCCAGCAGATTCGGACAGGGGGCAACTAATGAAAAACTGTTTTTT
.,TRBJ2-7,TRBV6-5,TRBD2,CASRTGTSGEQYF,TGTGCCAGCAGGACCGGGACTAGCGGCGAGCAGTACTTC
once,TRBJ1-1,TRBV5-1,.,CASSLNNLQGADPEAFF,TGCGCCAGCAGCTTGAACAATTTACAGGGAGCCGATCCTGAAGCTTTCTTT
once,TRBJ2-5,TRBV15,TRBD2,CATSSGTSGTKGETQYF,TGTGCCACCAGCAGTGGGACTAGCGGAACAAAGGGGGAGACCCAGTACTTC
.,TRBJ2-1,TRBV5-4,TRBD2,CASSPDGGAGNEQFF,TGTGCCAGCAGCCCCGACGGGGGGGCCGGGAATGAGCAGTTCTTC
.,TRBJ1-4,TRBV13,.,CASSQDRLSEKLFF,TGTGCCAGCAGTCAAGACAGGTTAAGTGAAAAACTGTTTTTT
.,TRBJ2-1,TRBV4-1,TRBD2,CASSQESFPSGAGRSSYNEQFF,TGCGCCAGCAGCCAAGAATCCTTCCCTAGCGGGGCCGGCCGAAGCTCCTACAATGAGCAGTTCTTC
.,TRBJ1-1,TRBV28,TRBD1,CASSLQGVNTEAFF,TGTGCCAGCAGTTTACAGGGGGTAAACACTGAAGCTTTCTTT
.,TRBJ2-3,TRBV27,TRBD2,CASSFKNPGLAGVDTQYF,TGTGCCAGCAGTTTCAAGAATCCGGGACTAGCGGGAGTAGATACGCAGTATTTT
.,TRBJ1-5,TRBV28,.,CASSSMGPPQHF,TGTGCCAGCAGCTCCATGGGCCCGCCCCAGCATTTT
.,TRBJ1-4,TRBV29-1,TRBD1,CSAETGTDEKLFF,TGCAGCGCTGAGACAGGGACTGACGAAAAACTGTTTTTT
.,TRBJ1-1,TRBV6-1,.,CASSEFRQTAFF,TGTGCCAGCAGTGAATTTCGACAGACGGCTTTCTTT
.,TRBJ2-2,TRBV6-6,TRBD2,CASSYSGRGLTGELFF,TGTGCCAGCAGTTATAGCGGGAGGGGTTTAACCGGGGAGCTGTTTTTT
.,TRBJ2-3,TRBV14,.,CASSAWPTDTQYF,TGTGCCAGCAGCGCCTGGCCGACAGATACGCAGTATTTT
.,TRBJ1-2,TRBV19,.,CASSIGGDYGYTF,TGTGCCAGTAGTATAGGTGGAGACTATGGCTACACCTTC
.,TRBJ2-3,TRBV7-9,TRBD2,CASSSFFPLAGWGGDTQYF,TGTGCCAGCAGTTCCTTTTTCCCTCTAGCGGGATGGGGTGGAGATACGCAGTATTTT
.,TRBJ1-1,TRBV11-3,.,CASSITGSREAFF,TGTGCCAGCAGCATAACAGGGTCTCGTGAAGCTTTCTTT
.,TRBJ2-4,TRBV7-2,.,CASSLDSGGENIQYF,TGTGCCAGCAGCTTAGATTCGGGGGGCGAAAACATTCAGTACTTC
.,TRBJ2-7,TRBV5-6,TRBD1,CASSSGQGAYEQYF,TGTGCCAGCAGCAGTGGACAGGGGGCCTACGAGCAGTACTTC
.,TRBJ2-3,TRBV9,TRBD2,CASSSGLSSTDTQYF,TGTGCCAGCAGCTCGGGACTATCCAGCACAGATACGCAGTATTTT
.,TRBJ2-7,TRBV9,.,CASSVARETYEQYF,TGTGCCAGCAGCGTGGCCAGGGAAACCTACGAGCAGTACTTC